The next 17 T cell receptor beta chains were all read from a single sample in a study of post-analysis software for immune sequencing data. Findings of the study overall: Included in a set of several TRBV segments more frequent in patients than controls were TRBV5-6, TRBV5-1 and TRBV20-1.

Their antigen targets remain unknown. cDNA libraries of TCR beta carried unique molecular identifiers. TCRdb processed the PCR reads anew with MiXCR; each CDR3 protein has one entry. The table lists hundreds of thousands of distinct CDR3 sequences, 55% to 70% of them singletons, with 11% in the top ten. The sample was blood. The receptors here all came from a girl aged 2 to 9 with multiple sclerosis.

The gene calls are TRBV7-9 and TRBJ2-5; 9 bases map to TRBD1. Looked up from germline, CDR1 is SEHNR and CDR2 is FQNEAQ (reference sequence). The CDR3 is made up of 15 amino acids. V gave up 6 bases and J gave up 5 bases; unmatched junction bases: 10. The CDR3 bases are TGTGCCAGCAGGCCGTTGGGACAGGGAGGCGAGACCCAGTACTTC. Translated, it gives CASRPLGQGGETQYF.

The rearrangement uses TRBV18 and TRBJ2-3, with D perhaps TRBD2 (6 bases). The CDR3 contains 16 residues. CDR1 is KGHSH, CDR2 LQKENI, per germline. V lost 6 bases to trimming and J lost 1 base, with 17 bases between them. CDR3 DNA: TGTGCCAGCTCCGGAATCCAAGGGGAGGGCACAGATACGCAGTATTTT. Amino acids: CASSGIQGEGTDTQYF.

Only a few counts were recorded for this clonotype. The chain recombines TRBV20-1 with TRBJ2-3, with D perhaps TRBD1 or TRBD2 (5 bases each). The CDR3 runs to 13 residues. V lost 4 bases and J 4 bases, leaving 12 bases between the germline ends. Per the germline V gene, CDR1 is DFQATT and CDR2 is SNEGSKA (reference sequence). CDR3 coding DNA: TGCAGTGCTATGGGGGAGCTCGCAGATACGCAGTATTTT. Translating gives CSAMGELADTQYF.

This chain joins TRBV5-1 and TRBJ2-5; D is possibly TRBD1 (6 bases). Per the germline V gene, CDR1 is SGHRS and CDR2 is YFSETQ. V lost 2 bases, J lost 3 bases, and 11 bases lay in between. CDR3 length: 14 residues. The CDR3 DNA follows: TGCGCCAGCAGCTTTGACAGGCCAGAAGAGACCCAGTACTTC. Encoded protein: CASSFDRPEETQYF. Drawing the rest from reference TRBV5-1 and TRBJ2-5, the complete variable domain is KAGVTQTPRYLIKTRGQQVTLSCSPISGHRSVSWYQQTPGQGLQFLFEYFSETQRNKGNFPGRFSGRQFSNSRSEMNVSTLELGDSALYLCASSFDRPEETQYFGPGTRLLVL.

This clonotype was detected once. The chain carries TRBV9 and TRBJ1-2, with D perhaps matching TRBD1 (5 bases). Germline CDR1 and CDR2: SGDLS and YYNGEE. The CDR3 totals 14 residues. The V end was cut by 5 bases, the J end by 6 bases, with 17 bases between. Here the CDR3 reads CASSYSSQGDGYTF. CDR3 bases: TGTGCCAGCAGTTACAGCTCCCAGGGAGATGGCTACACCTTC.

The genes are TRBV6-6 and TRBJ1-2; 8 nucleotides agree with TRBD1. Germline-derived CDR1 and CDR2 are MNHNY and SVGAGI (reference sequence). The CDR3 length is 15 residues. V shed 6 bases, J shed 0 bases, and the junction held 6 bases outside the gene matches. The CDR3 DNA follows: TGTGCCAGCAGCCCCAGGGGGCCCTCTAACTATGGCTACACCTTC. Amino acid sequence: CASSPRGPSNYGYTF.

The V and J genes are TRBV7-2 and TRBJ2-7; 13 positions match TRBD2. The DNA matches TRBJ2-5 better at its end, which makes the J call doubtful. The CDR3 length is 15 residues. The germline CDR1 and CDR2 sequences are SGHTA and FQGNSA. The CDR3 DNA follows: TGTGCCAGCAGCACTAGCGGGGGGGCAGGAGAGACCCAGTACTTC. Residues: CASSTSGGAGETQYF.

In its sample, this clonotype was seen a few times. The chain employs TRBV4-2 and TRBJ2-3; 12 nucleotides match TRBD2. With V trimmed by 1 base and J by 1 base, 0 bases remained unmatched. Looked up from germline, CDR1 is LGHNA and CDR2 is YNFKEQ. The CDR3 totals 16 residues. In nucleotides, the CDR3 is TGTGCCAGCAGCCAAGGACTAGCGGGGGGCACAGATACGCAGTATTTT. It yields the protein CASSQGLAGGTDTQYF.

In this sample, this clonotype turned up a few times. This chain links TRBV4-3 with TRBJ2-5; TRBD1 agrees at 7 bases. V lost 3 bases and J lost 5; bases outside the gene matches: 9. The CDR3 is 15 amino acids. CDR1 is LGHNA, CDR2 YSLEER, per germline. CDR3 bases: TGCGCCAGCAGCCACGGAAACAGGGGCCTGGAGACCCAGTACTTC. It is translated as CASSHGNRGLETQYF.

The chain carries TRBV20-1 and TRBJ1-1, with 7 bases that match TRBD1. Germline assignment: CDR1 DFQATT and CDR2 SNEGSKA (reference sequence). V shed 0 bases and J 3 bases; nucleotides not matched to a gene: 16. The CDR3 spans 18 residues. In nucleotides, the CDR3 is TGCAGTGCTAGAGATTTTAGACAGGGCGATATGCGGTACACTGAAGCTTTCTTT. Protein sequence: CSARDFRQGDMRYTEAFF.

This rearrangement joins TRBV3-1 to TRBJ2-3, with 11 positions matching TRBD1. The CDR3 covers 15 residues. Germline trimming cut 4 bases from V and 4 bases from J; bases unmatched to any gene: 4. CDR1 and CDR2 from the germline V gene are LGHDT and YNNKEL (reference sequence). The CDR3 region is CASSPGQGVADTQYF. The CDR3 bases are TGTGCCAGCAGCCCGGGACAGGGGGTGGCAGATACGCAGTATTTT.

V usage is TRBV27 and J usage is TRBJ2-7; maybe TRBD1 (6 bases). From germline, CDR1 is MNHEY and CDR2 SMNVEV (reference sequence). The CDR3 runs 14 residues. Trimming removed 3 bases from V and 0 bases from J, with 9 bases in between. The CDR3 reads CASSFRDNSYEQYF. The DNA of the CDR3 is TGTGCCAGCAGTTTCCGGGACAACTCCTACGAGCAGTACTTC.

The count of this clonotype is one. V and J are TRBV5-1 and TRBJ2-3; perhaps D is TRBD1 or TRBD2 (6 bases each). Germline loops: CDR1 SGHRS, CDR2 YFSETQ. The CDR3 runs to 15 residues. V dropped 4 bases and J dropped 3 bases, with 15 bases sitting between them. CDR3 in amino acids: CASSPEGERTDTQYF. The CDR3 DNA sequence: TGCGCCAGCAGCCCGGAGGGGGAGCGGACAGATACGCAGTATTTT.

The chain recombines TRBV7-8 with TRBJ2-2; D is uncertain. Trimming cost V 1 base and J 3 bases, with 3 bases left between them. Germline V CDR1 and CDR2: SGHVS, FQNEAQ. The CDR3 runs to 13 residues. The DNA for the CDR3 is TGTGCCAGCAGCTTAGTGGACACCGGGGAGCTGTTTTTT. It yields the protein CASSLVDTGELFF.

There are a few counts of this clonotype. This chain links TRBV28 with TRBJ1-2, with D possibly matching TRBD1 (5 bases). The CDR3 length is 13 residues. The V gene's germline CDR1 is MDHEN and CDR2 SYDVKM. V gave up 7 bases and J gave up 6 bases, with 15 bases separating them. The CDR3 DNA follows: TGTGCCAGCATCGCCCTACGGGGGAATGGCTACACCTTC. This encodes CASIALRGNGYTF.

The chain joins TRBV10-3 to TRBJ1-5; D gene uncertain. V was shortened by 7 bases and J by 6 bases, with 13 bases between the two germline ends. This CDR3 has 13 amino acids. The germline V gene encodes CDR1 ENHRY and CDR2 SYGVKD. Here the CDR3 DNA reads TGTGCCATCAACGAAGGTCACGGTCAGCCCCAGCATTTT. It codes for CAINEGHGQPQHF.

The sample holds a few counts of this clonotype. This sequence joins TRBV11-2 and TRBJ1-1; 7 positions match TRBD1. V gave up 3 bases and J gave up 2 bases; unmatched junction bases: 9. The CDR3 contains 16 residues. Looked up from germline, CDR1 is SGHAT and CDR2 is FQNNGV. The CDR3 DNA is TGTGCCAGCAGCTTTGGACAGGATATTCCTAACACTGAAGCTTTCTTT. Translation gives CASSFGQDIPNTEAFF.